This T cell receptor beta chain was captured in a study of PD-L1 blockade in urothelial cancer. On this clone itself: No antigen is known for it.

Profiled with immunoSEQ multiplex PCR; TCRdb holds only in-frame clones, not every one. The sample shows 35,000 to 40,000 clones, less than 90% of them seen only once. Germline V CDR1 and CDR2: SNHLY, FYNNEI. This CDR3 region has 15 residues. V dropped 4 bases and J dropped 2 bases, with 12 bases sitting between them. Study findings and constraints: Lower pretreatment blood TCR clonality, under the median, predicted better survival, researchers reported.

The time point here: peripheral blood 6 weeks after treatment start. Disease in patients was locally advanced or metastatic urothelial carcinoma. Patient sample counts ranged from 1 to 8, pretreatment and on-treatment. This clonotype originated in a man aged 60 to 69 with urothelial cancer. The sequencing here drew on PBMCs, taken around atezolizumab (anti-PD-L1) treatment. The rearrangement joins TRBV2 to TRBJ2-1; D uncertain. CDR3 in amino acids: CASSGASPTYNEQFF. In DNA form, the CDR3 reads TGTGCCAGCAGTGGGGCCAGCCCAACCTACAATGAGCAGTTCTTC.